This is a list of T cell receptor beta chains from one sample in a study of cytomegalovirus exposure and HLA in healthy donors. Using immunoSEQ multiplex PCR, the repertoire was profiled, and TCRdb retains in-frame clones only, with some absent. The data show about 150,000 clones, with around 60% seen just once and roughly 6.4% held by the top ten. Sequenced sample: PBMCs. The receptors shown here come from an older woman in good health and CMV-seropositive. The CDR3 runs from the conserved cysteine through the conserved F or W.

TRBV7-8	TRBJ2-1	CASSLGSGRADEQFF
TRBV19	TRBJ2-1	CASSIGLAGVNEQFF
TRBV15	TRBJ2-3	CATSRRPRDRPRTDTQYF
TRBV29-1	TRBJ2-1	CSVWTRANEQFF
TRBV9	TRBJ2-1	CASSAPGGVVHNEQFF
TRBV5-1	TRBJ2-7	CASSLVAGPYEQYF
TRBV28	TRBJ1-1	CASSFTGRSSEAFF
TRBV4-2	TRBJ2-7	CASSQFTSGTLEQYF
TRBV10-3	TRBJ1-1	CATQDRMNTEAFF
TRBV9	TRBJ2-5	CASSVVGGQETQYF
TRBV23-1	NA	CASTPQIAGDESYEQYF
TRBV6-5	TRBJ2-7	CASSYSLDSYEQYF
TRBV7-9	TRBJ2-2	CASSPMDRVGTGELFF
TRBV7-3	TRBJ2-1	CASSPRTGSYNEQFF
TRBV4-1	NA	CASSQDPGQGTYEQYF
TRBV5-1	TRBJ2-7	CASSLEFGSGEQYF
TRBV25-1	TRBJ1-2	CASFWTGRGYTF
TRBV5-1	TRBJ2-7	CASSPSGQDYEQYF
TRBV19	TRBJ2-7	CASSSHNRGLNEQYF
TRBV6-5	TRBJ1-2	CASTRTGGDYGYTF
TRBV18	TRBJ2-7	CASSPTPIGAGLAGEDGQYF
TRBV9	TRBJ2-1	CASSGFSGRNFHNEQFF
TRBV28	TRBJ2-5	CASSLAGRETQYF
TRBV5-6	TRBJ1-2	CATSTASNYGYTF
TRBV4-1	TRBJ2-5	CASSHFGQGAQGETQYF
TRBV11-2	TRBJ2-7	CASSSGLAGVSEQYF
TRBV6-5	TRBJ1-1	CASSLTGGGGEAFF
TRBV7-2	TRBJ1-5	CASSLGRLGGPQHF
TRBV5-1	TRBJ2-1	CASSPVERSSYNEQFF
TRBV7-2	TRBJ1-2	CASSLYTGVPEGYTF
TRBV5-1	TRBJ2-3	CASSLAGQGITDTQYF
TRBV10-2	TRBJ2-7	CASRGDSNPPLNEQYF
TRBV15	TRBJ2-3	CATATGDSDTQYF
TRBV28	TRBJ2-7	CASSLLNGKSEQYF
TRBV2	TRBJ1-2	CASRERDRANYGYTF
TRBV29-1	TRBJ2-1	CSVARIVDNEQFF
TRBV7-3	TRBJ2-1	CASSPWGGPGEQFF
TRBV7-2	TRBJ2-3	CASSLVRQGSGTDTQYF
TRBV9	TRBJ2-5	CASSVEWTSGRGGETQYF
TRBV5-4	TRBJ2-2	CATLPGYGRTGELFF
TRBV28	TRBJ2-1	CASIAGGTISNEQFF
TRBV7-9	TRBJ2-3	CASSPNRGLGDTQYF
TRBV19	TRBJ1-5	CASSSPGGHNQPQHF
TRBV18	TRBJ1-1	CASSPSGQPNTEAFF
TRBV14	TRBJ2-3	CASRQAGEADTQYF
TRBV2	TRBJ2-7	CASSEAGLALEQYF
TRBV28	TRBJ1-1	CASSSQKTGLNTEAFF
TRBV7-9	TRBJ2-2	CASIGKREATGELFF
TRBV6-1	TRBJ1-2	CASRLPGGNYGYTF
TRBV5-1	TRBJ2-2	CASSRLADTGELFF
TRBV10-3	TRBJ1-1	CAIRGGQYTEAFF
TRBV11-2	TRBJ1-5	CASSLGGQGNNQPQHF